The present entry profiles one T cell receptor (beta chain) with its context. The antigen is unknown. Primers for the PCR totalled 60 Vbeta and 13 Jbeta. TCRdb's table, derived via immunoSEQ multiplex PCR, lists solely in-frame clones and lacks some. Of approximately 190,000 clones in the sample, about 86% were seen once. These data are taken from a study of cytomegalovirus exposure and HLA in healthy donors. Overall study context: Unique TCR beta sequences numbering approximately 100 million came from around 180 million T cells in an earlier analysis.

General study points: Later on, an analysis tied under 20,000 TCR beta sequences to HLA alleles at 0.05 false discovery rate. Researchers reported in a later analysis that a missense DCLRE1C variant was tied to TCR beta V- and J-gene trimming. The availability of immune exposure information extended only to CMV serostatus.

V lost 7 bases and J lost 0; bases outside the gene matches: 3. There are 14 residues in the CDR3. Germline V CDR1 and CDR2: MNHNS, SASEGT. Sequenced: PBMCs. The chain recombines TRBV6-1 with TRBJ1-5, with 7 bases identical to TRBD1. The source of this sequence is a woman aged 18-29 years in good health and CMV-seropositive. In nucleotides, the CDR3 is TGTGCCAGCAAGGGGGCTCGTAGCAATCAGCCCCAGCATTTT. It codes for CASKGARSNQPQHF.